The next 30 T cell receptor beta chains were all read from a single sample in a study of blood T cell repertoires in COVID-19. The table came from immunoSEQ multiplex PCR; TCRdb's copy has only in-frame clones and leaves some out. The table records 75,000 to 90,000 clones, about 80% of them present only once. Sequenced input: peripheral blood. The receptors stem from a woman aged 70-85 years with acute or convalescent COVID-19.

The rearrangement links TRBV10-3 to TRBJ2-5; 8 bases align to TRBD1. The CDR3 has 13 amino acids. The germline gives CDR1 ENHRY, CDR2 SYGVKD. V shed 8 bases, J shed 5 bases, and the junction held 7 bases outside the gene matches. The CDR3 sequence: CAISRQGMETQYF. DNA of the CDR3: TGTGCCATCTCGCGACAGGGGATGGAGACCCAGTACTTC.

The V and J genes are TRBV3-1 (or the pseudogene TRBV3-2) and TRBJ2-5; 8 nucleotides match TRBD1. Looked up from germline, CDR1 is LGHDT and CDR2 is YNNKEL (reference sequence). After removal of 0 bases from V and 7 bases from J, the junction contained 16 bases not matched to a gene. The CDR3 spans 18 residues. The CDR3 here is CASSQEWGLLTGEVTQYF. The DNA for the CDR3 is TGTGCCAGCAGCCAAGAATGGGGTTTATTGACAGGGGAGGTGACCCAGTACTTC.

The genes are TRBV6-2 or TRBV6-3 and TRBJ2-7; D uncertain. Germline V gives CDR1 MNHEY, CDR2 SVGEGT. Deletions cut 6 bases from V and 1 base from J, with 22 bases between. The CDR3 extends over 17 amino acids. The CDR3 nucleotides read TGTGCCAGCAGCCCCGTAGAGGTCAGAACTTTATCCTACGAGCAGTACTTC. This gives the protein CASSPVEVRTLSYEQYF.

The rearrangement uses TRBV10-3 and TRBJ2-1; 16 bases line up with TRBD2. The CDR3 runs 15 residues. Germline CDR1 reads ENHRY; CDR2 reads SYGVKD. V gave up 10 bases and J gave up 6 bases; unmatched junction bases: 6. The CDR3 nucleotides are TGTGCCACCGGGACTAGCGGGGGGGCCGGCAATGAGCAGTTCTTC. Translating gives CATGTSGGAGNEQFF.

J is TRBJ1-5 and V is TRBV4-3, with TRBD1 identical over 7 bases. Germline trimming cut 0 bases from V and 2 bases from J; bases unmatched to any gene: 4. This CDR3 spans 16 amino acids. CDR1 is LGHNA, CDR2 YSLEER, per germline. CDR3 in amino acids: CASSQEFGQGNQPQHF. CDR3 coding DNA: TGCGCCAGCAGCCAAGAATTTGGACAGGGCAATCAGCCCCAGCATTTT.

The J gene is TRBJ2-7, the V gene TRBV4-3, with a possible D match to TRBD2 (6 bases). Germline V gives CDR1 LGHNA, CDR2 YSLEER. With 4 bases removed from V and 4 bases from J, the gap between germline ends came to 20 bases. The length of the CDR3 is 16 residues. The CDR3 spells CASSLNRDSRMYEQYF. The CDR3 DNA follows: TGCGCCAGCAGCCTGAATCGGGACTCCCGGATGTACGAGCAGTACTTC.

The J gene is TRBJ2-1, the V gene TRBV9; 9 positions agree with TRBD2. Germline CDR1 reads SGDLS; CDR2 reads YYNGEE. V was clipped by 3 bases and J by 5 bases; unmatched bases: 6. There are 15 residues in the CDR3. The CDR3 nucleotides are TGTGCCAGCAGCGACGGGCTAGCGGGGCACAATGAGCAGTTCTTC. This gives the protein CASSDGLAGHNEQFF.

This chain uses TRBV7-2 with TRBJ2-2; D remains ambiguous. The CDR3 loop spans 14 amino acids. CDR1 is SGHTA and CDR2 is FQGNSA in the germline V gene. V was shortened by 8 bases and J by 0 bases, with 10 bases between the two germline ends. The chain's CDR3 is CASVEQPNTGELFF. DNA for the CDR3: TGTGCCAGCGTCGAACAGCCGAACACCGGGGAGCTGTTTTTT.

The rearrangement joins TRBV4-2 to TRBJ2-7; the D gene is possibly TRBD2 (5 bases). Germline V gene sequence: CDR1 LGHNA, CDR2 YNFKEQ. CDR3 size: 11 residues. The V gene lost 5 bases and the J gene lost 7 bases, with 9 bases spanning the gap. CDR3 amino acids: CASSRTGEQYF. Written as DNA, the CDR3 is TGTGCCAGCAGCAGAACGGGGGAGCAGTACTTC.

The chain couples TRBV18 to TRBJ1-2; D may be TRBD1 (5 bases). CDR3 size: 15 residues. Trimming removed 3 bases at V and 4 bases at J, with 15 bases between. The germline V gene encodes CDR1 KGHSH and CDR2 LQKENI. The CDR3 spells CASSPSAGRGYGYTF. In DNA form, the CDR3 reads TGTGCCAGCTCACCTTCAGCAGGGCGAGGCTATGGCTACACCTTC. The complete variable domain, with remaining parts taken from reference TRBV18 and TRBJ1-2, reads NAGVMQNPRHLVRRRGQEARLRCSPMKGHSHVYWYRQLPEEGLKFMVYLQKENIIDESGMPKERFSAEFPKEGPSILRIQQVVRGDSAAYFCASSPSAGRGYGYTFGSGTRLTVV.

The gene calls are TRBV10-3 and TRBJ2-1; 7 nucleotides align to TRBD1. This CDR3 contains 17 residues. Trimming at V came to 0 bases and at J to 7 bases, leaving 12 bases not matched to a gene. From germline, CDR1 is ENHRY and CDR2 SYGVKD. CDR3 DNA: TGTGCCATCAGTGAGTCGAATCAGGTCAGGGGGTGGAATGAGCAGTTCTTC. It codes for CAISESNQVRGWNEQFF.

The gene calls are TRBV19 and TRBJ1-2, with 9 positions matching TRBD1. The germline CDR1 and CDR2 sequences are LNHDA and SQIVND (reference sequence). CDR3 length equals 16 residues. V dropped 4 bases and J dropped 8; count of bases not matched to a gene: 14. CDR3 sequence reads: CASSRAITGGAEGYTF. As DNA, the CDR3 is TGTGCCAGTAGTAGGGCCATCACAGGGGGCGCGGAAGGCTACACCTTC.

The chain has TRBV11-3 and TRBJ2-5, with 9 bases identical to TRBD2. The CDR3 totals 13 residues. Losses at the gene ends were 8 bases for V and 3 bases for J; bases not matched to a gene: 4. Looked up from germline, CDR1 is SGHNT and CDR2 is YENEEA. The CDR3 coding sequence is TGTGCCAGCCTTGGGACTAGCAAAGAGACCCAGTACTTC. It translates to CASLGTSKETQYF.

This rearrangement joins TRBV5-4 to TRBJ2-1; D gene uncertain. The germline CDR1 and CDR2 sequences are SGHNT and YYREEE (reference sequence). V lost 2 bases and J 1 base, leaving 7 bases between the germline ends. The CDR3 sequence is 14 residues long. In nucleotides, the CDR3 is TGTGCCAGCAGCTTTGCGCTTTCCTACAATGAGCAGTTCTTC. Encoded protein: CASSFALSYNEQFF.

V usage is TRBV11-2 and J usage is TRBJ2-7, with 8 bases lining up with TRBD1. J lost 0 bases, V lost 0 bases, and 4 bases had no gene match. The CDR3 contains 16 residues. Germline V gives CDR1 SGHAT, CDR2 FQNNGV. The CDR3 loop is CASSLDQGASSYEQYF. DNA of the CDR3: TGTGCCAGCAGCTTAGATCAGGGGGCGAGCTCCTACGAGCAGTACTTC.

CDR3 nucleotides: TGTGCCAGCAGCTTACCGATGGACAGGGGTTACGAGCAGTACTTC. Amino acids: CASSLPMDRGYEQYF. The chain recombines TRBV7-2 with TRBJ2-7, with TRBD1 identical over 9 bases. The V and J ends lost 2 bases and 4 bases, in that order; junction bases with no gene match: 6. The CDR3 is made up of 15 amino acids. Germline V CDR1 and CDR2: SGHTA, FQGNSA.

This chain joins TRBV3-1 (or the pseudogene TRBV3-2) and TRBJ1-1, with 11 bases aligning to TRBD1. The junction had 2 bases not matched to a gene; V was cut back by 4 bases and J by 1 base. Germline V gene lookup returns CDR1 LGHDT and CDR2 YNNKEL (reference sequence). CDR3 length: 15 amino acids. Here the CDR3 DNA reads TGTGCCAGCAGCCCGGGGACAGGGGGGAACACTGAAGCTTTCTTT. Residues: CASSPGTGGNTEAFF.

V and J are TRBV5-6 and TRBJ1-2, with D uncertain. Germline lookup yields CDR1 SGHDT and CDR2 YYEEEE. V dropped 0 bases and J dropped 11 bases, with 14 bases sitting between them. The CDR3 contains 13 residues. The chain's CDR3 is CASSLGAASGYTF. CDR3 coding DNA: TGTGCCAGCAGCTTGGGGGCCGCGTCTGGGTACACCTTC.

This clone has only a few counts. V and J are TRBV3-1 (or the pseudogene TRBV3-2) and TRBJ2-1, with 8 bases that match TRBD2. This CDR3 has 16 amino acids. The junction had 6 bases not matched to a gene; V was cut back by 1 base and J by 4 bases. Germline CDR1 and CDR2: LGHDT and YNNKEL (reference sequence). CDR3 DNA: TGTGCCAGCAGCCAAGGACTAGCGACCGAATACAATGAGCAGTTCTTC. As protein: CASSQGLATEYNEQFF.

The genes are TRBV5-1 and TRBJ1-6; D not resolved. This CDR3 spans 16 amino acids. With 0 bases removed from V and 0 bases from J, the gap between germline ends came to 7 bases. From germline, CDR1 is SGHRS and CDR2 YFSETQ. The CDR3 nucleotides read TGCGCCAGCAGCTTGGAAGCGGGCTCCTATAATTCACCCCTCCACTTT. Amino acids: CASSLEAGSYNSPLHF.

This chain links TRBV24-1 with TRBJ2-5; TRBD2 matches at 7 bases. V trimming: 3 bases; J trimming: 5 bases; junction bases outside the gene matches: 8. Germline CDR1 is KGHDR and CDR2 is SFDVKD. CDR3 size: 15 residues. The CDR3 here is CATSDPREGPETQYF. CDR3 bases: TGTGCCACCAGTGATCCGAGGGAGGGGCCGGAGACCCAGTACTTC.

This chain links TRBV11-2 with TRBJ1-2, with a tentative D call TRBD1 (6 bases). Trimming shortened V by 1 base and J by 8 bases, and 14 bases separated the two germline ends. CDR3 size: 14 residues. The germline CDR1 and CDR2 sequences are SGHAT and FQNNGV. For the CDR3, the DNA is TGTGCCAGCAGCTTAGGGCAGGGGAAATTGGGCTACACCTTC. Protein: CASSLGQGKLGYTF.

The chain joins TRBV19 to TRBJ2-1; TRBD2 matches at 8 bases. CDR3 length: 15 amino acids. With 2 bases clipped from V and 3 bases from J, the junction kept 3 bases outside the gene matches. Germline-derived CDR1 and CDR2 are LNHDA and SQIVND (reference sequence). CDR3 sequence (DNA): TGTGCCAGTAGTATAAGCGGGGGCATCTACAATGAGCAGTTCTTC. It specifies CASSISGGIYNEQFF.

The chain combines TRBV7-3 with TRBJ2-1, with 16 bases that match TRBD2. The V gene's germline CDR1 is SGHTA and CDR2 FQGTGA. This CDR3 is built from 20 residues. Germline trimming cut 4 bases from V and 3 bases from J; bases unmatched to any gene: 12. CDR3 in DNA: TGTGCCAGCAGCTCGCTCCCCGGGACTAGCGGGGGGGGCTACTACAATGAGCAGTTCTTC. Its protein product is CASSSLPGTSGGGYYNEQFF.

This chain uses TRBV12-3 or TRBV12-4 with TRBJ1-2; TRBD1 agrees at 7 bases. The CDR3 extends over 13 amino acids. V shed 5 bases, J shed 3 bases, and the junction held 3 bases outside the gene matches. DNA of the CDR3: TGTGCCAGCAGTCTTGACAGGGACTATGGCTACACCTTC. It codes for CASSLDRDYGYTF.

The chain is built from TRBV19 and TRBJ1-4; 9 bases line up with TRBD1. Germline loops: CDR1 LNHDA, CDR2 SQIVND (reference sequence). CDR3 length equals 17 residues. J lost 7 bases, V lost 9 bases, and 18 bases had no gene match. As DNA, the CDR3 is TGTGCCAGCCACCCACCCGGGACAGGGCTCTTCAGTGAAAAACTGTTTTTT. It translates to CASHPPGTGLFSEKLFF.

V gene TRBV3-1 (or the pseudogene TRBV3-2) combines with J gene TRBJ1-2, with no clear D. Germline V gene sequence: CDR1 LGHDT, CDR2 YNNKEL (reference sequence). The CDR3 consists of 13 residues. Trimming took off 0 bases at V and 4 bases at J, with 6 bases between the two ends. The CDR3 nucleotides read TGTGCCAGCAGCCAAGATTCGTCCTATGGCTACACCTTC. It specifies CASSQDSSYGYTF.

The chain uses TRBV27 and TRBJ1-1; 9 bases fit TRBD1. CDR1 and CDR2 (germline): MNHEY, SMNVEV (reference sequence). Losses at the gene ends were 5 bases for V and 1 base for J; bases not matched to a gene: 5. This CDR3 contains 15 residues. The CDR3 reads CASSKQGAWNTEAFF. Written as DNA, the CDR3 is TGTGCCAGCAGTAAACAGGGGGCCTGGAACACTGAAGCTTTCTTT.

This clone was seen once. The chain uses TRBV7-8 and TRBJ1-2; the match to TRBD1 covers 7 bases. Germline assignment: CDR1 SGHVS and CDR2 FQNEAQ. This CDR3 has 14 residues. Trimming removed 8 bases from V and 4 bases from J; junction bases left unmatched: 10. The CDR3 DNA follows: TGTGCCAGCGGGCGGCAGGGGGACGGCTATGGCTACACCTTC. As protein: CASGRQGDGYGYTF.

The chain couples TRBV5-4 to TRBJ2-7; the D gene is possibly TRBD2 (6 bases). V lost 2 bases, J lost 3 bases, and 18 bases lay in between. The germline gives CDR1 SGHNT, CDR2 YYREEE (reference sequence). CDR3 size: 16 residues. CDR3 DNA sequence: TGTGCCAGCAGCTTTGGACCTCGACTAGAAAGCTACGAGCAGTACTTC. Translation: CASSFGPRLESYEQYF. Supplemented by reference TRBV5-4 and TRBJ2-7, the full variable domain reads ETGVTQSPTHLIKTRGQQVTLRCSSQSGHNTVSWYQQALGQGPQFIFQYYREEENGRGNFPPRFSGLQFPNYSSELNVNALELDDSALYLCASSFGPRLESYEQYFGPGTRLTVT.